These 23 T cell receptor beta chains were sequenced from one sample in a study of T cell responses to AZD1222 COVID-19 vaccine. Data came from immunoSEQ multiplex PCR; TCRdb stores just in-frame clones and leaves some out. The data hold approximately 68,000 clones, with about 88% observed a single time. This sample comprised peripheral blood, obtained 28 days after the second dose of the MenACWY control vaccine. The receptors stem from an adult who received the MenACWY meningococcal vaccine as a control.

This chain joins TRBV10-1 and TRBJ2-2; D might be TRBD1 (6 bases). CDR1 is WNHNN and CDR2 is SYGVQD in the germline V gene (reference sequence). The CDR3 sequence is 16 residues long. V was shortened by 4 bases and J by 2 bases, with 14 bases between the two germline ends. The CDR3 spells CASSGFPGHNTGELFF. The DNA of the CDR3 is TGCGCCAGCAGTGGGTTCCCGGGACACAACACCGGGGAGCTGTTTTTT.

The chain employs TRBV2 and TRBJ1-2, with D tentatively TRBD1 (5 bases). V was cut by 4 bases and J by 2 bases, with 5 bases left in between. From germline, CDR1 is SNHLY and CDR2 FYNNEI. This CDR3 has 12 amino acids. This chain's CDR3 is CASSGQNYGYTF. In nucleotides, the CDR3 is TGTGCCAGCAGTGGACAGAACTATGGCTACACCTTC. Looking up the rest from reference TRBV2 and TRBJ1-2 gives the full variable domain: EPEVTQTPSHQVTQMGQEVILRCVPISNHLYFYWYRQILGQKVEFLVSFYNNEISEKSEIFDDQFSVERPDGSNFTLKIRSTKLEDSAMYFCASSGQNYGYTFGSGTRLTVV.

The V gene is TRBV11-1, the J gene TRBJ2-6; the D is unclear. Looked up from germline, CDR1 is SGHAT and CDR2 is FQDESV (reference sequence). The CDR3 sequence is 16 residues long. V lost 5 bases to trimming and J lost 2 bases, with 13 bases between them. In DNA form, the CDR3 reads TGTGCCAGCAGCCCTGATTTAGGAGCTGGGGCCAACGTCCTGACTTTC. This gives the protein CASSPDLGAGANVLTF. The whole variable domain, filled in from reference TRBV11-1 and TRBJ2-6, reads EAEVAQSPRYKITEKSQAVAFWCDPISGHATLYWYRQILGQGPELLVQFQDESVVDDSQLPKDRFSAERLKGVDSTLKIQPAELGDSAMYLCASSPDLGAGANVLTFGAGSRLTVL.

The chain has TRBV6-1 and TRBJ2-2; 9 nucleotides line up with TRBD2. Germline V CDR1 and CDR2: MNHNS, SASEGT. After removal of 1 base from V and 6 bases from J, the junction contained 3 bases not matched to a gene. The CDR3 runs to 15 residues. The CDR3: CASSEGSGGPGELFF. The CDR3 DNA sequence: TGTGCCAGCAGTGAAGGTAGCGGGGGTCCCGGGGAGCTGTTTTTT.

The chain has TRBV5-1 and TRBJ2-7; 9 bases fit TRBD1. Trimming cost V 0 bases and J 7 bases; bases outside gene matches: 8. The CDR3 has 15 residues. The germline gives CDR1 SGHRS, CDR2 YFSETQ. The CDR3 loop reads CASSLERGTGSEQYF. CDR3 nucleotide sequence: TGCGCCAGCAGCTTGGAGAGAGGGACAGGGAGTGAGCAGTACTTC. The whole variable domain, remainder taken from reference TRBV5-1 and TRBJ2-7, is KAGVTQTPRYLIKTRGQQVTLSCSPISGHRSVSWYQQTPGQGLQFLFEYFSETQRNKGNFPGRFSGRQFSNSRSEMNVSTLELGDSALYLCASSLERGTGSEQYFGPGTRLTVT.

The chain uses TRBV28 and TRBJ2-7, with 8 bases fitting TRBD2. V was clipped by 2 bases and J by 3 bases; unmatched bases: 0. Germline CDR1 is MDHEN and CDR2 is SYDVKM. The CDR3 totals 13 residues. DNA for the CDR3: TGTGCCAGCAGTTTACTAGCGGGCTACGAGCAGTACTTC. It encodes CASSLLAGYEQYF.

CDR3 sequence reads: CASSLVGGAQHF. CDR3 bases: TGTGCCAGCAGCTTAGTAGGGGGGGCCCAGCATTTT. The chain joins TRBV7-9 to TRBJ1-5; the D gene is possibly TRBD1 (6 bases). This CDR3 spans 12 amino acids. Trimming removed 1 base at V and 11 bases at J, with 9 bases between. Germline V gene sequence: CDR1 SEHNR, CDR2 FQNEAQ (reference sequence).

V gene TRBV12-3 or TRBV12-4 combines with J gene TRBJ1-5, with D perhaps TRBD1 (6 bases). This CDR3 has 12 residues. The V end lost 8 bases, the J end lost 7 bases, and 12 bases lay between the germline ends. CDR3 DNA: TGTGCCAGCTCTAGGGGGGCACAGCCCCAGCATTTT. Amino acids: CASSRGAQPQHF.

The chain links TRBV28 to TRBJ1-1; D call uncertain. The V and J ends lost 5 bases and 0 bases respectively, with 7 bases between them. Germline V gene lookup returns CDR1 MDHEN and CDR2 SYDVKM. CDR3 length equals 13 residues. CDR3 bases: TGTGCCAGCAGTCGACACGTGAACACTGAAGCTTTCTTT. Its translation is CASSRHVNTEAFF.

The rearrangement joins TRBV27 to TRBJ2-1; 12 nucleotides align to TRBD2. The germline CDR1 and CDR2 sequences are MNHEY and SMNVEV (reference sequence). This CDR3 region has 20 residues. V gave up 11 bases and J gave up 0 bases; unmatched junction bases: 20. The CDR3 region is CAPHLSPASGRDSSYNEQFF. CDR3 DNA sequence: TGTGCCCCCCATTTATCCCCGGCTAGCGGGAGGGATAGCTCCTACAATGAGCAGTTCTTC.

The rearrangement links TRBV6-5 to TRBJ1-6; D call uncertain. Germline V gene data show CDR1 as MNHEY and CDR2 as SVGAGI. The CDR3 has 13 amino acids. The V end lost 2 bases, the J end lost 10 bases, and 9 bases lay between the germline ends. CDR3 protein: CASSYRSWSPLHF. In DNA, the CDR3 is TGTGCCAGCAGTTACAGGAGTTGGTCACCCCTCCACTTT.

V gene TRBV7-3 combines with J gene TRBJ2-1; D could derive from TRBD1 or TRBD2 (5 bases each). Germline CDR1 reads SGHTA; CDR2 reads FQGTGA. V gave up 0 bases and J gave up 2 bases, with 8 bases separating them. The CDR3 has 15 residues. CDR3 sequence reads: CASSLTGGTYNEQFF. CDR3 DNA sequence: TGTGCCAGCAGCTTAACTGGGGGAACCTACAATGAGCAGTTCTTC.

The DNA of the CDR3 is TGTGCCAGCCTGGACAGGGGAGTCTCCTACGAGCAGTACTTC. Encoded protein: CASLDRGVSYEQYF. The chain carries TRBV6-5 and TRBJ2-7; 9 positions agree with TRBD1. The CDR3 consists of 14 residues. Germline trimming cut 8 bases from V and 0 bases from J; bases unmatched to any gene: 5. Germline-derived CDR1 and CDR2 are MNHEY and SVGAGI.

The chain carries TRBV11-2 and TRBJ1-3; D uncertain. V was pared by 1 base and J by 4 bases, with 8 bases between. The CDR3 totals 14 residues. Per the germline V gene, CDR1 is SGHAT and CDR2 is FQNNGV. CDR3 bases: TGTGCCAGCAGCTTAGCTGACGCCGGAAACACCATATATTTT. Translation gives CASSLADAGNTIYF.

J is TRBJ2-7 and V is TRBV30, with a possible D match to TRBD2 (7 bases). CDR1 is GTSNPN and CDR2 is SVGIG in the germline V gene (reference sequence). Trimming cost V 8 bases and J 4 bases, with 15 bases left between them. The CDR3 loop spans 12 amino acids. The CDR3 coding sequence is TGTGCCCAAGATAAGGGGGGGTACGAGCAGTACTTC. Translation gives CAQDKGGYEQYF.

V and J are TRBV18 and TRBJ1-2; unclear D gene. The germline V gene encodes CDR1 KGHSH and CDR2 LQKENI. The CDR3 spans 15 residues. V lost 0 bases, J lost 1 base, and 9 bases lay in between. CDR3 DNA sequence: TGTGCCAGCTCACCACCCGGGAGGATTAACTATGGCTACACCTTC. It codes for CASSPPGRINYGYTF.

The gene calls are TRBV5-1 and TRBJ1-4; the D gene is possibly TRBD1 (5 bases). V was pared by 7 bases and J by 3 bases, with 13 bases between. The CDR3 length is 14 residues. Germline CDR1 reads SGHRS; CDR2 reads YFSETQ. This CDR3 reads CASQGGAANEKLFF. CDR3 DNA: TGCGCCAGCCAAGGAGGGGCGGCTAATGAAAAACTGTTTTTT.

This clone has just one count. This rearrangement joins TRBV3-1 (or the pseudogene TRBV3-2) to TRBJ1-6; D not resolved. CDR3 length equals 14 residues. The germline V gene has CDR1 LGHDT and CDR2 YNNKEL (reference sequence). The V end lost 1 base, the J end lost 7 bases, and 8 bases lay between the germline ends. The CDR3 DNA reads TGTGCCAGCAGCCAAGTGGTCAGAAATTCACCCCTCCACTTT. Translation gives CASSQVVRNSPLHF.

V gene TRBV5-6 combines with J gene TRBJ1-2; unclear D gene. The CDR3 covers 13 residues. The germline V and J ends were trimmed by 0 bases and 8 bases, with 11 bases remaining between them. Germline V CDR1 and CDR2: SGHDT, YYEEEE. CDR3 loop: CASSLAVLGGYTF. As DNA, the CDR3 is TGTGCCAGCAGCTTGGCCGTTCTCGGGGGCTACACCTTC.

The chain joins TRBV6-6 to TRBJ1-4, with TRBD1 matching over 8 bases. The CDR3 is 16 amino acids. J gave up 0 bases and V 7 bases, and 7 bases lay outside the gene matches. Looked up from germline, CDR1 is MNHNY and CDR2 is SVGAGI (reference sequence). The CDR3, as DNA: TGTGCCAGCATTGGGACAGGATCGGCAACTAATGAAAAACTGTTTTTT. Its translation is CASIGTGSATNEKLFF.

The rearrangement joins TRBV5-1 to TRBJ1-2, with TRBD1 as a possible D gene (5 bases). The CDR3 is 15 residues long. V dropped 6 bases and J dropped 4 bases, with 19 bases sitting between them. CDR1 and CDR2 from the germline V gene are SGHRS and YFSETQ. CDR3 protein: CASKIPRGPPYGYTF. The CDR3 nucleotides read TGCGCCAGCAAAATCCCGCGGGGCCCACCCTATGGCTACACCTTC. Full variable domain (rest looked up from reference TRBV5-1 and TRBJ1-2): KAGVTQTPRYLIKTRGQQVTLSCSPISGHRSVSWYQQTPGQGLQFLFEYFSETQRNKGNFPGRFSGRQFSNSRSEMNVSTLELGDSALYLCASKIPRGPPYGYTFGSGTRLTVV.

CDR3 sequence (DNA): TGTGCCAGCAGCTTAGGTACGGGGGATCAGCCCCAGCATTTT. This codes for CASSLGTGDQPQHF. This chain links TRBV11-2 with TRBJ1-5; perhaps TRBD1 as D (5 bases). The CDR3 has 14 amino acids. The germline V gene encodes CDR1 SGHAT and CDR2 FQNNGV. Trimming pared 1 base from V and 5 bases from J, leaving 9 bases between.

The chain recombines TRBV5-8 with TRBJ1-5, with D tentatively TRBD1 (5 bases). Trimming stripped 4 bases from V and 0 bases from J, with 17 bases between. The germline CDR1 and CDR2 sequences are SGHTS and YDEGEE. The CDR3 is made up of 17 amino acids. The DNA of the CDR3 is TGTGCCAGCAGCCCCTCAGCGGACACCGCTAGCAATCAGCCCCAGCATTTT. Translation: CASSPSADTASNQPQHF.